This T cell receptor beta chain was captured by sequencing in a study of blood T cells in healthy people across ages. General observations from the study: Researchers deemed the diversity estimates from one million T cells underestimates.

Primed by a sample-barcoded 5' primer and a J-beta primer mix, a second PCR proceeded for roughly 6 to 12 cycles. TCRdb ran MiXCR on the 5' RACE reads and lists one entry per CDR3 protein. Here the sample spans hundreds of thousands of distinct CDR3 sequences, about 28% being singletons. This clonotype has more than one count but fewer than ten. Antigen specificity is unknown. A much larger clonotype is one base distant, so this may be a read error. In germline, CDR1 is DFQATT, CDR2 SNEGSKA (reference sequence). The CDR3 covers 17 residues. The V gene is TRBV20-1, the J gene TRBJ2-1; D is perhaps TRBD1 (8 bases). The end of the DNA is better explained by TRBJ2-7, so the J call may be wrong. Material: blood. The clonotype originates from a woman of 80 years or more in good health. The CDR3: CSARPMDREGSYNEQYF. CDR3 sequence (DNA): TGCAGTGCTAGACCCATGGACAGGGAGGGCTCCTACAATGAGCAGTACTTC.